This T cell receptor beta chain was obtained from a study of T cells after yellow fever vaccination. Whole-study findings and limits: Once the booster was given, most primary-vaccination clones reappeared, at about 97% for CD4 and around 90% for CD8. It was a weaker secondary response, yet one that peaked faster, at day 5 versus 15. FACS-sorted repertoires could contain abundant clonotypes contaminating from the bulk population.

CDR3 length equals 15 residues. The ends were cut back, 1 base at V and 3 bases at J, with 12 bases in the middle. Germline V gene sequence: CDR1 SGHNT, CDR2 YYREEE (reference sequence). Synthesis of TCR cDNA relied on 5'RACE template switching, which attached a universal primer site and UMIs. TCRdb passed the 5' RACE reads through MiXCR, listing each CDR3 protein once. In the table there are under 600,000 distinct CDR3 sequences, approximately 13% of which are singletons. This clonotype has more than one count but fewer than ten. The antigen remains unidentified. The source was PBMCs, collected on the day of the yellow fever booster vaccination. The chain has TRBV5-4 and TRBJ2-3, with D possibly matching TRBD1 (5 bases). The TCR sequence derives from a man aged 30 to 39 who received the YFV17D yellow fever vaccine. The CDR3 loop is CASSLIRGETDTQYF. The CDR3 DNA sequence: TGTGCCAGCAGCTTGATTAGGGGCGAGACAGATACGCAGTATTTT.